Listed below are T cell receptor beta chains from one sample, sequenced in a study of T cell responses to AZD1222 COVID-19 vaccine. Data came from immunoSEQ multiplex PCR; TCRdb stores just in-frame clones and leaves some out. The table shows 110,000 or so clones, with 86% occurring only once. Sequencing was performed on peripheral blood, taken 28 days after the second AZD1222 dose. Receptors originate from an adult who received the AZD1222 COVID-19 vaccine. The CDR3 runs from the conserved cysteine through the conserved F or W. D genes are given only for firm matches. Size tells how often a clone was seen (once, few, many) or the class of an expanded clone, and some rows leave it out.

CDR3nt: TGTGCCAGCAGTTTATCGGCAGGAGGGAATGAGCAGTTCTTC; CDR3aa: CASSLSAGGNEQFF; v_gene: TRBV27; j_gene: TRBJ2-1; d_gene: -; abundance: few
CDR3nt: TGTGCCAGCAGCCAGATAAGGATTGACAATGAGCAGTTCTTC; CDR3aa: CASSQIRIDNEQFF; v_gene: TRBV7-9; j_gene: TRBJ2-1; d_gene: -; abundance: -
CDR3nt: TGTGCCAGCAGCTTAGCAGGTCGATCACCCCTCCACTTT; CDR3aa: CASSLAGRSPLHF; v_gene: TRBV7-9; j_gene: TRBJ1-6; d_gene: -; abundance: -
CDR3nt: TGCAGCGTTGAATCGAGCGGGGGGGCCGACGGGGAGCTGTTTTTT; CDR3aa: CSVESSGGADGELFF; v_gene: TRBV29-1; j_gene: TRBJ2-2; d_gene: TRBD2; abundance: -
CDR3nt: TGTGCCAGCAGCCTTCGGCCCGGGACTAGCGGGGGAACCGAGCAGTACTTC; CDR3aa: CASSLRPGTSGGTEQYF; v_gene: TRBV3-1/TRBV3-2; j_gene: TRBJ2-7; d_gene: TRBD2; abundance: -
CDR3nt: TGTGCCAGCAGCCCGCCGGGGAAGAGCTCCTACAATGAGCAGTTCTTC; CDR3aa: CASSPPGKSSYNEQFF; v_gene: TRBV7-9; j_gene: TRBJ2-1; d_gene: -; abundance: -
CDR3nt: TGTGCCACCAGTGATTTGGGTGGAGATACGCAGTATTTT; CDR3aa: CATSDLGGDTQYF; v_gene: TRBV24-1; j_gene: TRBJ2-3; d_gene: -; abundance: -
CDR3nt: TGTGCCAGCAGCGCAACCGGGACAGGGCTAGCCAAAAACATTCAGTACTTC; CDR3aa: CASSATGTGLAKNIQYF; v_gene: TRBV5-4; j_gene: TRBJ2-4; d_gene: TRBD1; abundance: -
CDR3nt: TGTGCCAGCACCGTTGGCCAGGGGTGGGGCGAGCAGTACTTC; CDR3aa: CASTVGQGWGEQYF; v_gene: TRBV11-2; j_gene: TRBJ2-7; d_gene: -; abundance: -
CDR3nt: TGTGCCAGCAGCCGACAGCTGGCAACTAATGAAAAACTGTTTTTT; CDR3aa: CASSRQLATNEKLFF; v_gene: TRBV6-2/TRBV6-3; j_gene: TRBJ1-4; d_gene: -; abundance: -
CDR3nt: TGTGCCAGCAGTCCTGAGGGGGGAGAAGCTTTCTTT; CDR3aa: CASSPEGGEAFF; v_gene: TRBV28; j_gene: TRBJ1-1; d_gene: -; abundance: -
CDR3nt: TGTGCCAGCAGCCCCCGGGCGGGACGGCTTTTAAACACTGAAGCTTTCTTT; CDR3aa: CASSPRAGRLLNTEAFF; v_gene: TRBV5-5; j_gene: TRBJ1-1; d_gene: -; abundance: -
CDR3nt: TGTGCCAGCAGCAAGCAAAGACAGGGGGGCTATAACTATGGCTACACCTTC; CDR3aa: CASSKQRQGGYNYGYTF; v_gene: TRBV21-1; j_gene: TRBJ1-2; d_gene: -; abundance: -
CDR3nt: TGTGCCAGCAGCTTAGCGGACGGACCCTATGGCTACACCTTC; CDR3aa: CASSLADGPYGYTF; v_gene: TRBV7-9; j_gene: TRBJ1-2; d_gene: -; abundance: -
CDR3nt: TGTGCCATCAGGCGACAGACAACTCAAGAGACCCAGTACTTC; CDR3aa: CAIRRQTTQETQYF; v_gene: TRBV2; j_gene: TRBJ2-5; d_gene: -; abundance: few
CDR3nt: TGTGCCAGCAGCTTCAATTTAGGAAAGGATTCACCCCTCCACTTT; CDR3aa: CASSFNLGKDSPLHF; v_gene: TRBV5-4; j_gene: TRBJ1-6; d_gene: -; abundance: -
CDR3nt: TGTGCCAGCAATGTGCAGGGGCCCTACGAGCAGTACTTC; CDR3aa: CASNVQGPYEQYF; v_gene: TRBV2; j_gene: TRBJ2-7; d_gene: -; abundance: -
CDR3nt: TGTGCCAGCAGCAAAGGACTAGCGGGAGATATCTGTGAGCAGTTCTTC; CDR3aa: CASSKGLAGDICEQFF; v_gene: TRBV7-4; j_gene: TRBJ2-1; d_gene: TRBD2; abundance: -
CDR3nt: TGTGCCAGCAGTTGGGTCCCGGGCGAAACCACTGAAGCTTTCTTT; CDR3aa: CASSWVPGETTEAFF; v_gene: TRBV6-5; j_gene: TRBJ1-1; d_gene: -; abundance: -
CDR3nt: TGTGCTAGTGGTTCAAAACCGGGAAACACCATATATTTT; CDR3aa: CASGSKPGNTIYF; v_gene: TRBV12-5; j_gene: TRBJ1-3; d_gene: -; abundance: few
CDR3nt: TGTGCCAGCAGCGATCCGGGACAGGGCTCTGGGGCCAACGTCCTGACTTTC; CDR3aa: CASSDPGQGSGANVLTF; v_gene: TRBV7-3; j_gene: TRBJ2-6; d_gene: TRBD1; abundance: -
CDR3nt: TGCGCCAGCAGCTTAGGGACAGGCACAGATACGCAGTATTTT; CDR3aa: CASSLGTGTDTQYF; v_gene: TRBV5-1; j_gene: TRBJ2-3; d_gene: TRBD1; abundance: once
CDR3nt: TGTGCCAGCACGGTCGAGACCCCGAAGCGGTATTTT; CDR3aa: CASTVETPKRYF; v_gene: TRBV2; j_gene: TRBJ2-3; d_gene: -; abundance: -
CDR3nt: TGTGCCAGCAGTCCCCCCCGAGGGCCCATATATTTT; CDR3aa: CASSPPRGPIYF; v_gene: TRBV28; j_gene: TRBJ1-3; d_gene: -; abundance: -
CDR3nt: TGTGCCAGCAGCGTAGAGTCCCGGGGCACCGGGGAGCTGTTTTTT; CDR3aa: CASSVESRGTGELFF; v_gene: TRBV9; j_gene: TRBJ2-2; d_gene: -; abundance: -
CDR3nt: TGTGCCAGCGGCCTGACAGGGTTTACCGGGGAGCTGTTTTTT; CDR3aa: CASGLTGFTGELFF; v_gene: TRBV6-5; j_gene: TRBJ2-2; d_gene: TRBD1; abundance: -
CDR3nt: TGTGCCAGCAGTGAAAGGCAGGTCCTTGAAGCTTTCTTT; CDR3aa: CASSERQVLEAFF; v_gene: TRBV2; j_gene: TRBJ1-1; d_gene: -; abundance: few
CDR3nt: TGTGCCAGCAGTTTTAGGGGCCAGTTTCACAGGGGGCAAGAGACCCAGTACTTC; CDR3aa: CASSFRGQFHRGQETQYF; v_gene: TRBV27; j_gene: TRBJ2-5; d_gene: TRBD1; abundance: -
CDR3nt: TGTGCCAGTAGTCCGGGACAGGGCCCCTATGGCTACACCTTC; CDR3aa: CASSPGQGPYGYTF; v_gene: TRBV19; j_gene: TRBJ1-2; d_gene: TRBD1; abundance: -
CDR3nt: TGTGCCTGGAACGCCCAACTAGGCACCGGGGAGCTGTTTTTT; CDR3aa: CAWNAQLGTGELFF; v_gene: TRBV30; j_gene: TRBJ2-2; d_gene: -; abundance: -
CDR3nt: TGTGCCAGCAGCCCGGGACTAGCGGTGACAGAGACCCAGTACTTC; CDR3aa: CASSPGLAVTETQYF; v_gene: TRBV7-3; j_gene: TRBJ2-5; d_gene: TRBD2; abundance: -
CDR3nt: TGTGCCAGTAGTATAGACAGGGGGAGATACGACACCGGGGAGCTGTTTTTT; CDR3aa: CASSIDRGRYDTGELFF; v_gene: TRBV19; j_gene: TRBJ2-2; d_gene: TRBD1; abundance: -
CDR3nt: TGTGCCAGCTGCAAATACTCCGATTCGAACACTGAAGCTTTCTTT; CDR3aa: CASCKYSDSNTEAFF; v_gene: TRBV6-5; j_gene: TRBJ1-1; d_gene: -; abundance: -
CDR3nt: TGCAGCGTTGAATTTCCCCAAGAGACCCAGTACTTC; CDR3aa: CSVEFPQETQYF; v_gene: TRBV29-1; j_gene: TRBJ2-5; d_gene: -; abundance: -
CDR3nt: TGTGCCAGCAATCCAGGACAGGCTTTGAACACTGAAGCTTTCTTT; CDR3aa: CASNPGQALNTEAFF; v_gene: TRBV2; j_gene: TRBJ1-1; d_gene: TRBD1; abundance: -
CDR3nt: TGCGCCAGCAGCTTTCGGGGACAGGGTTACGAGCAGTACTTC; CDR3aa: CASSFRGQGYEQYF; v_gene: TRBV5-1; j_gene: TRBJ2-7; d_gene: TRBD1; abundance: -
CDR3nt: TGTGCCAGCAGCCTACTAGCGGGTTTACCCAATGAGCAGTTCTTC; CDR3aa: CASSLLAGLPNEQFF; v_gene: TRBV14; j_gene: TRBJ2-1; d_gene: TRBD2; abundance: -
CDR3nt: TGTGCCAGCAGCTTCCCAGGCATGGAGACCCAGTACTTC; CDR3aa: CASSFPGMETQYF; v_gene: TRBV7-7; j_gene: TRBJ2-5; d_gene: -; abundance: -
CDR3nt: TGTGCCAGCAGTCGAGCGGAGGATACGCAGTATTTT; CDR3aa: CASSRAEDTQYF; v_gene: TRBV12-3/TRBV12-4; j_gene: TRBJ2-3; d_gene: -; abundance: -
CDR3nt: TGTGCCAGCAGTTCCCGGACAGGGGCTAGCGACGAGCAGTACTTC; CDR3aa: CASSSRTGASDEQYF; v_gene: TRBV6-5; j_gene: TRBJ2-7; d_gene: TRBD1; abundance: large
CDR3nt: TGTGCCAGCAGCCAGGACAACACTGAAGCTTTCTTT; CDR3aa: CASSQDNTEAFF; v_gene: TRBV7-3; j_gene: TRBJ1-1; d_gene: -; abundance: once
CDR3nt: TGTGCCAGCAGTGAAGATCAATGGACTACCCTCTACGAGCAGTACTTC; CDR3aa: CASSEDQWTTLYEQYF; v_gene: TRBV2; j_gene: TRBJ2-7; d_gene: -; abundance: -
CDR3nt: TGTGCCAGCAGTTACCCCCGCACTGAAGCTTTCTTT; CDR3aa: CASSYPRTEAFF; v_gene: TRBV6-2/TRBV6-3; j_gene: TRBJ1-1; d_gene: -; abundance: -
CDR3nt: TGCAGCGCACAGGGGGCCTACAATCAGCCCCAGCATTTT; CDR3aa: CSAQGAYNQPQHF; v_gene: TRBV29-1; j_gene: TRBJ1-5; d_gene: TRBD1; abundance: -
CDR3nt: TGCAGCGTCCGCGGGACAGGGAACACTGAAGCTTTCTTT; CDR3aa: CSVRGTGNTEAFF; v_gene: TRBV29-1; j_gene: TRBJ1-1; d_gene: TRBD1; abundance: -
CDR3nt: TGTGCCAGTAGTATCGGGGTGCTGGGTTCGACAGTACCAGATACGCAGTATTTT; CDR3aa: CASSIGVLGSTVPDTQYF; v_gene: TRBV19; j_gene: TRBJ2-3; d_gene: -; abundance: -
CDR3nt: TGTGCCAGCAGTTTAGTGTACCAAGAGACCCAGTACTTC; CDR3aa: CASSLVYQETQYF; v_gene: TRBV27; j_gene: TRBJ2-5; d_gene: -; abundance: -
CDR3nt: TGTGCCAGATATCGAGGGGGGAACTACAATGAGCAGTTCTTC; CDR3aa: CARYRGGNYNEQFF; v_gene: TRBV21-1; j_gene: TRBJ2-1; d_gene: -; abundance: few
CDR3nt: TGTGCCAGCAGCCACCGAGTAGCGGGAGAGACCCAGTACTTC; CDR3aa: CASSHRVAGETQYF; v_gene: TRBV5-4; j_gene: TRBJ2-5; d_gene: TRBD2; abundance: -
CDR3nt: TGTGCCAGCAGCTCTTGGGGTAGAGCCGGGGAGCTGTTTTTT; CDR3aa: CASSSWGRAGELFF; v_gene: TRBV5-5; j_gene: TRBJ2-2; d_gene: -; abundance: -
CDR3nt: TGTGCCAGCAGCCTATCCGGGACACAAGACTATGGCTACACCTTC; CDR3aa: CASSLSGTQDYGYTF; v_gene: TRBV7-3; j_gene: TRBJ1-2; d_gene: -; abundance: -
CDR3nt: TGCGCCAGCAGCTTGACAGGGGGGCCAGAAGAGACCCAGTACTTC; CDR3aa: CASSLTGGPEETQYF; v_gene: TRBV5-1; j_gene: TRBJ2-5; d_gene: TRBD1; abundance: -
CDR3nt: TGTGCCAGCAGCCCGGACACAGGAAACTACGAGCAGTACTTC; CDR3aa: CASSPDTGNYEQYF; v_gene: TRBV3-1/TRBV3-2; j_gene: TRBJ2-7; d_gene: -; abundance: few
CDR3nt: TGTGCCAGCAGTTCTCCACTGAACACTGAAGCTTTCTTT; CDR3aa: CASSSPLNTEAFF; v_gene: TRBV27; j_gene: TRBJ1-1; d_gene: -; abundance: -
CDR3nt: TGTGCCAGTAGACGACTAGCGGGAGGAGTTGAGCAGTTCTTC; CDR3aa: CASRRLAGGVEQFF; v_gene: TRBV19; j_gene: TRBJ2-1; d_gene: TRBD2; abundance: -
CDR3nt: TGTGCCAGTAACGCCGGGACTAGCGGGGCCTACAGTGAGCAGTTCTTC; CDR3aa: CASNAGTSGAYSEQFF; v_gene: TRBV19; j_gene: TRBJ2-1; d_gene: TRBD2; abundance: -
CDR3nt: TGTGCCAGCAGTGCGGGACAGGGGAAAGCTTTCTATGGCTACACCTTC; CDR3aa: CASSAGQGKAFYGYTF; v_gene: TRBV28; j_gene: TRBJ1-2; d_gene: TRBD1; abundance: few